These T cell receptor beta chains were read from a single sample in a study of blood T cell repertoires in COVID-19. Profiling relied on immunoSEQ multiplex PCR, and the TCRdb table lists in-frame clones only, not all of them. Here the sample spans about 81,000 clones, around 88% being singletons. Sequencing was carried out using peripheral blood. The origin of the receptors is a woman aged 80 or over with acute or convalescent COVID-19. Both conserved end residues are part of each CDR3. Where a row states a size, it is once, few, many or the class of an expanded clone; other rows omit it.

size,V,J,CDR3
-,TRBV9,TRBJ2-1,CASSVEAGGNEQFF
-,TRBV6-2/TRBV6-3,TRBJ2-1,CASSAQRGSYNEQFF
once,TRBV7-2,TRBJ2-3,CASSLSLAGGPSTDTQYF
-,TRBV27,TRBJ2-4,CASSFRTGGQNIQYF
few,TRBV5-1,TRBJ2-7,CASSVPTGAGEQYF
-,TRBV18,TRBJ2-2,CASSPTGANTGELFF
-,TRBV6-5,TRBJ2-2,CASQGGLDGELFF
-,TRBV2,TRBJ2-2,CASSVREWTGELFF
-,TRBV19,TRBJ1-2,CASSTTPRDRGNYGYTF
few,TRBV5-5,TRBJ1-3,CASSRTGDPGNTIYF
-,TRBV5-1,TRBJ2-7,CASSLQLAGDEQYF
-,TRBV10-2,TRBJ2-1,CASRGLAGSYNEQFF
-,TRBV11-3,TRBJ2-3,CASSLAGGDTQYF
-,TRBV7-8,TRBJ2-2,CASSRTAFANTGELFF
-,TRBV18,TRBJ1-5,CASSPGTAPDQPQHF
once,TRBV19,TRBJ2-1,CASSRWNEQFF
-,TRBV6-6,TRBJ1-4,CASSYGTDYEKLFF
-,TRBV10-1,TRBJ1-2,CASNLGRAFLAYGYTF
-,TRBV4-1,TRBJ1-6,CASSHTRDRDTNSPLHF